Given below is one T cell receptor beta chain in context. What antigen it recognizes has not been identified. Per-base qualities were not stored, and no clone one base away is much larger. The source of the sample is a study of blood T cell repertoires in COVID-19 (dated by TCRdb to between 2020 and 2021). With regard to the full study: Samples covering the acute and convalescent phases of COVID-19 were provided by collaborators in the United States, Italy and Spain. The material from the prospective study consisted of cDNA or gDNA derived from T cells, B-cell-depleted T cells, or PBMCs. Samples came from the ongoing ImmuneRACE study (first 160 participants) plus 1,254 subjects from 6 global collaborators. Where HLA class I and class II types were available, the types were taken from metadata supplied by the sample provider, not from assay-based typing. The repertoires were made available in a free public database intended to serve as a resource for research on the immune response to SARS-CoV-2. Deeply sampled blood TCRbeta repertoires from subjects exposed to, actively infected with, or recovered from COVID-19 were included in the dataset. Nearly every sample came with metadata listing a de-identified subject ID, COVID-19 status, age in years and sex. General study outcomes and caveats: How much clinical and demographic metadata was included differed by source and by participant, and the metadata was provided uncurated.

Enrolling through a virtual design, the prospective study's participants ranged in age from roughly 18 to 89 years and lived across 24 United States geographic areas. Cohort assignment in the prospective study relied on participant-reported clinical history from a screening survey and a study questionnaire. For ImmuneRACE Cohort 3, a participant was defined as recovered based on two consecutive negative NP/OP PCR tests, clearance by a healthcare professional, or resolution of symptoms. Each participant in the prospective study had whole blood, serum and a nasopharyngeal or oropharyngeal swab collected by mobile phlebotomists. Prospective study participants could optionally give additional blood draws and questionnaires over an approximately 2-month period. Before DNA extraction, prospective study blood samples were shipped either frozen or at room temperature. The CDR1 and CDR2 encoded by the germline V gene (reference sequence) are LNHDA and SQIVND. V has 6 bases trimmed and J has 8 bases trimmed; junction bases matching no gene number 8. CDR3 length: 13 amino acids, cysteine to phenylalanine. Just CDR3 DNA is preserved here, 39 bases in frame from base 1.

TCRbeta CDR3 regions were amplified from genomic DNA by means of the immunoSEQ Assay, a bias-controlled multiplex PCR. The authors' pipeline ran thus. Nucleated cell counts per sample were estimated from amplification of reference gene primers within the assay. To quantify the absolute abundance of each unique TCRbeta CDR3 rearrangement, sequence reads were collapsed and filtered. For each sample, productive Simpson clonality was calculated as the square root of Simpson's diversity index over productive rearrangements. TCRdb obtained this table from immuneACCESS and retained in-frame rearrangements with V and J assigned. These tables miss some clones; where compared with another copy, unresolved V genes account for less than half of the shortfall, and the remainder is unexplained. That table is the source of V, J and clone size, and D and trimming were worked out from the DNA. The sample table contains about 210,000 clones; only one count was recorded for roughly 85% of them. 15% to 20% of the sample is in the top ten clones.

The sequence was collected from a man aged 35-49 years who had recovered from COVID-19. The V and J segments used are TRBV19 and TRBJ1-1; 8 central bases correspond to TRBD1. Source material: PBMCs or T cells enriched from blood (not recorded which). CDR3 region: CASRDREPEEAFF. Here is the DNA: TGTGCCAGTAGGGACAGGGAGCCAGAAGAAGCTTTCTTT.